This TCR beta chain was identified during a study of blood T cell repertoires in COVID-19. As originally analysed: Amplified reference gene primers provided the basis for estimating nucleated cell counts. Generated by immunoSEQ multiplex PCR, the TCRdb table keeps only in-frame clones and is missing some. V and J calls and clone size follow that table, whereas D and trimming were derived from the DNA. The sample gives about 260,000 clones, about 87% of which show up once; around 2.5% is in the top ten. This TCR came from a woman aged 45 to 65 with acute or convalescent COVID-19. The sequencing input was peripheral blood.

CDR3 sequence: CASSQRTGISYEQYF. CDR3 DNA: TGTGCCAGCAGTCAAAGAACCGGGATCTCCTACGAGCAGTACTTC. The J gene is TRBJ2-7, the V gene TRBV28, with a tentative D call TRBD2 (5 bases). This CDR3 has 15 amino acids. CDR1 and CDR2 from the germline V gene are MDHEN and SYDVKM. Trimming shortened V by 5 bases and J by 0 bases, and 14 bases separated the two germline ends. The variable domain in full, with the rest retrieved from reference TRBV28 and TRBJ2-7, is DVKVTQSSRYLVKRTGEKVFLECVQDMDHENMFWYRQDPGLGLRLIYFSYDVKMKEKGDIPEGYSVSREKKERFSLILESASTNQTSMYLCASSQRTGISYEQYFGPGTRLTVT.